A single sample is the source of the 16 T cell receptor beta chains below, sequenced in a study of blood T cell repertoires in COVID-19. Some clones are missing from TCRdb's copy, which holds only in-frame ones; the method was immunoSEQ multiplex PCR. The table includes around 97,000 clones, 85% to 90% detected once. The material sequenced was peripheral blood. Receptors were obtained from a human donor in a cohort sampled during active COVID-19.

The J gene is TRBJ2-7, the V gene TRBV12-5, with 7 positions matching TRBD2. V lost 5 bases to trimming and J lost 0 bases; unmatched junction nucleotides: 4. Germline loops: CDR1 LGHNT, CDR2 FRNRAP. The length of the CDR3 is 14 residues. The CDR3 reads CASGLPGGSYEQYF. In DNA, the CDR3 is TGTGCTAGTGGTCTCCCGGGGGGCTCCTACGAGCAGTACTTC.

The CDR3 sequence is CASSYSGVDSPLHF. CDR3 coding DNA: TGTGCCAGCAGTTACTCAGGAGTAGATTCACCCCTCCACTTT. V gene TRBV6-6 combines with J gene TRBJ1-6; D is unclear. Deletions cut 0 bases from V and 8 bases from J, with 8 bases between. There are 14 residues in the CDR3. The germline CDR1 and CDR2 sequences are MNHNY and SVGAGI (reference sequence).

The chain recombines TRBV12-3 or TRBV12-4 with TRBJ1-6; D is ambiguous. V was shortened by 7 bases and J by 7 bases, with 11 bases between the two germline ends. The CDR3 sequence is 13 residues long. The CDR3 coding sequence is TGTGCCAGCACCAAAGGGAGAAATTCACCCCTCCACTTT. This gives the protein CASTKGRNSPLHF.

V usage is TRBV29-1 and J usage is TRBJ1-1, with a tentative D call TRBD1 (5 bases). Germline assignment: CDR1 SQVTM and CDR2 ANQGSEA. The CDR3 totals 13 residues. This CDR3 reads CSGVDTMNTEAFF. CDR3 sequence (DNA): TGCAGTGGGGTGGACACCATGAACACTGAAGCTTTCTTT.

The CDR3 DNA reads as TGTGCCTGGAGTGAACAGTCGTTCGGAAACACCATATATTTT. As protein: CAWSEQSFGNTIYF. This chain connects TRBV30 to TRBJ1-3; D is unresolved. Germline CDR1 and CDR2: GTSNPN and SVGIG (reference sequence). The CDR3 sequence is 14 residues long. Trimming removed 1 base from V and 4 bases from J, with 11 bases in between.

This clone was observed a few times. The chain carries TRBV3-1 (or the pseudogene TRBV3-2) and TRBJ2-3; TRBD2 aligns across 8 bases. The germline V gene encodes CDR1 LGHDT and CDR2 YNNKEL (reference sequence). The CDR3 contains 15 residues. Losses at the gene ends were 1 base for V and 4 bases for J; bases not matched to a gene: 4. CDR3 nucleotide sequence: TGTGCCAGCAGCCAAGGACTAGCGTCGGCAGATACGCAGTATTTT. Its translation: CASSQGLASADTQYF.

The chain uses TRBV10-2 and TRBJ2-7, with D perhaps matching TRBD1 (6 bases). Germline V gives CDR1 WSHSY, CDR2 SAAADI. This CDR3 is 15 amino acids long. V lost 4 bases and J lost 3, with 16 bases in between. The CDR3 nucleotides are TGCGCCAGCAGTGGAGTCAGGGGCTACGACTACGAGCAGTACTTC. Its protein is CASSGVRGYDYEQYF.

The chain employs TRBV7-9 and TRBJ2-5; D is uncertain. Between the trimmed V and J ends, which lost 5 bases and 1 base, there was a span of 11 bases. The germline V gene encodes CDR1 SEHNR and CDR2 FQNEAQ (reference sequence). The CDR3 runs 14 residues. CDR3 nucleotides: TGTGCCAGCAGCCTTGACCAGGTCCAAGAGACCCAGTACTTC. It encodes CASSLDQVQETQYF.

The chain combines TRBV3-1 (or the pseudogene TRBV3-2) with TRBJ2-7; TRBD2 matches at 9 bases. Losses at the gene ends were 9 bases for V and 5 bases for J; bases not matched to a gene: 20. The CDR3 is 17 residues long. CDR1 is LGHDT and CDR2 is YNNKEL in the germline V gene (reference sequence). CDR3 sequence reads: CARPEERAGGPWNEQYF. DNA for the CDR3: TGTGCCAGACCCGAGGAGCGGGCGGGAGGGCCGTGGAACGAGCAGTACTTC.

DNA for the CDR3: TGTGCCAGCCGTCAGGGGGCGGTTTCAGGCTACACCTTC. Protein sequence: CASRQGAVSGYTF. The rearrangement links TRBV19 to TRBJ1-2; TRBD1 aligns across 8 bases. J gave up 8 bases and V 9 bases, and 11 bases lay outside the gene matches. The CDR3 is 13 residues long. Germline V gene sequence: CDR1 LNHDA, CDR2 SQIVND (reference sequence). Full variable domain (remainder filled in from reference TRBV19 and TRBJ1-2): DGGITQSPKYLFRKEGQNVTLSCEQNLNHDAMYWYRQDPGQGLRLIYYSQIVNDFQKGDIAEGYSVSREKKESFPLTVTSAQKNPTAFYLCASRQGAVSGYTFGSGTRLTVV.

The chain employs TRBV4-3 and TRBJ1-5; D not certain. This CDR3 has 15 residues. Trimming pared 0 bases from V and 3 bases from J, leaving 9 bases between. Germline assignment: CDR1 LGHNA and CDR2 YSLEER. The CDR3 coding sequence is TGCGCCAGCAGCCAAGATCAACAGCCCAATCAGCCCCAGCATTTT. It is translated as CASSQDQQPNQPQHF.

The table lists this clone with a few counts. CDR3 in amino acids: CASSATGVLQPQHF. CDR3 nucleotide sequence: TGTGCCAGCAGCGCGACAGGGGTTCTTCAGCCCCAGCATTTT. This sequence joins TRBV9 and TRBJ1-5; 8 bases map to TRBD1. The germline V gene has CDR1 SGDLS and CDR2 YYNGEE. CDR3 size: 14 residues. With 3 bases clipped from V and 6 bases from J, the junction kept 5 bases outside the gene matches.

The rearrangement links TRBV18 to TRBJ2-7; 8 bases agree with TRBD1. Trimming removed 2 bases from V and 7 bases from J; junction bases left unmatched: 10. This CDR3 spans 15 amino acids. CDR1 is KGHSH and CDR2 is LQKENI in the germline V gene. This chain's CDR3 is CASSPVGQVPREQYF. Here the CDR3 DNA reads TGTGCCAGCTCACCAGTGGGACAGGTCCCTAGAGAGCAGTACTTC.

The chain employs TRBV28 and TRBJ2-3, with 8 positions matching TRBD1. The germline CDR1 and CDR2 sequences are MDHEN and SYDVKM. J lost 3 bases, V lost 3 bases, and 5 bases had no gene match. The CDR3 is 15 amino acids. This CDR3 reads CASSLWTGRTDTQYF. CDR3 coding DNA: TGTGCCAGCAGTTTGTGGACAGGGCGAACAGATACGCAGTATTTT.

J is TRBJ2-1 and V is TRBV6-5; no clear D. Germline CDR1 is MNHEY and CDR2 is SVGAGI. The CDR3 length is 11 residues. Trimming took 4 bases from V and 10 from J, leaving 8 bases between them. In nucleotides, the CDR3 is TGTGCCAGCAGTTTCCTCGGGGAGCAGTTCTTC. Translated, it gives CASSFLGEQFF.

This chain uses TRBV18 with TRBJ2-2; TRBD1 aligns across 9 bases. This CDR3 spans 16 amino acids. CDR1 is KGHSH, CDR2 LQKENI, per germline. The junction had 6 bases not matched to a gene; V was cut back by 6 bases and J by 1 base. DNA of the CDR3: TGTGCCAGCTCTATCAACAGGGGGCTGAACACCGGGGAGCTGTTTTTT. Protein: CASSINRGLNTGELFF.